Reported below is one T cell receptor (beta chain). Each CDR3 protein gets one entry after TCRdb re-called the RT-PCR reads with MiXCR. Of approximately 410,000 distinct CDR3 sequences listed, around 15% are singletons. Germline CDR1 and CDR2: LGHDT and YNNKEL (reference sequence). CDR3 size: 15 residues. Trimming took 2 bases from V and 1 from J; bases not matched to a gene: 4. This record belongs to a study of patients and donors after allogeneic stem cell transplantation. The TCR sequence derives from a human donor who was either an allogeneic HSCT recipient or a stem cell or donor lymphocyte infusion donor (not recorded which). It is not recorded whose cells these are; they may come from a transplant donor. V is TRBV3-1 and J is TRBJ1-2; 7 bases map to TRBD1. Material for sequencing was blood, either unsorted or a sorted T cell fraction (not recorded which). The CDR3 spells CASSQINRGNYGYTF. In nucleotides, the CDR3 is TGTGCCAGCAGCCAAATTAACAGGGGTAACTATGGCTACACCTTC.